This T cell receptor beta chain emerged from a study of blood T cell repertoires in COVID-19. Libraries were prepared by immunoSEQ multiplex PCR; TCRdb keeps only in-frame clonotypes and omits some of them. The sample yields over 250,000 clones, roughly 87% seen once. Germline-derived CDR1 and CDR2 are SNHLY and FYNNEI. This CDR3 contains 15 residues. V dropped 6 bases and J dropped 3 bases, with 18 bases sitting between them. Sequencing was carried out using PBMCs or T cells enriched from blood (not recorded which). The receptor was derived from a woman in her 30s who had recovered from COVID-19. The chain combines TRBV2 with TRBJ2-7; D might be TRBD1 (8 bases). CDR3 sequence reads: CASRTNRGGSYEQYF. The CDR3 nucleotides are TGTGCCAGCAGAACCAACAGGGGGGGGAGCTACGAGCAGTACTTC.